This TCR beta chain was recovered during a study of OX40 agonist ivuxolimab in advanced cancers. Whole-study results and caveats: Antigen specificity of clonally expanded peripheral T cells was not established. Among patients with partial responses at 0.1-3.0 mg/kg, clonal expansion was among the lowest. It was also the case that some nonresponders had low normalized T-cell clonal expansion. CD8+ T cells were the subset that, on average, had more expanded clones than CD4+.

CDR3 length: 14 residues. Trimming removed 3 bases at V and 8 bases at J, with 14 bases between. CDR1 and CDR2 (germline): LNHNV, YYDKDF (reference sequence). Points on this clone: Its matching antigen is unknown.

Clones were read by immunoSEQ multiplex PCR, and TCRdb kept only the in-frame ones, dropping some. The repertoire holds more than 80,000 clones, with around 90% as singletons. V is TRBV15 and J is TRBJ2-4, with TRBD2 as a possible D gene (6 bases). The source is an adult with an advanced solid tumor such as melanoma, head and neck, liver or kidney cancer. The material was CD4+ or CD8+ T cells sorted from blood, obtained in a trial of the OX40 agonist ivuxolimab. This CDR3 reads CATSREGGWYIQYF. The CDR3 DNA reads TGTGCCACCAGCAGGGAGGGCGGTTGGTACATTCAGTACTTC. Supplemented by reference TRBV15 and TRBJ2-4, the full variable domain reads DAMVIQNPRYQVTQFGKPVTLSCSQTLNHNVMYWYQQKSSQAPKLLFHYYDKDFNNEADTPDNFQSRRPNTSFCFLDIRSPGLGDTAMYLCATSREGGWYIQYFGAGTRLSVL.